The 12 T cell receptor beta chains below all came from one sample that was sequenced in a study of vaccination and CD4 T cells after COVID-19. These receptors' targets are unknown. Sequenced with the Oncomine TCR Beta short-read assay was DNA taken from cultured CD4+ T cells. In TCRdb, the PCR reads were re-called with MiXCR into one record per CDR3 protein. Of about 17,000 distinct CDR3 sequences in the sample, 59% were seen once. Noted treatment: roughly nine-day PBMC culture with coronavirus spike peptide pools or control peptides (ViraFEST assay). Sequencing was performed on CD4+ T cells from blood, cultured in vitro, taken after SARS-CoV-2 vaccination. The origin of the receptors is a human donor who had recovered from COVID-19.

This clonotype is a singleton in its sample. J is TRBJ2-7 and V is TRBV2; 7 bases line up with TRBD1. The CDR3 sequence is 14 residues long. V shed 6 bases, J shed 5 bases, and the junction held 10 bases outside the gene matches. The germline CDR1 and CDR2 sequences are SNHLY and FYNNEI. Here the CDR3 reads CASRGDRAGDEQYF. The CDR3 DNA follows: TGTGCCAGCAGAGGTGACAGGGCAGGGGACGAGCAGTACTTC.

This clonotype was picked up a small number of times. V gene TRBV6-2 or TRBV6-3 combines with J gene TRBJ1-2, with D possibly being TRBD1 (5 bases). The germline gives CDR1 MNHEY, CDR2 SVGEGT. This CDR3 comprises 14 residues. The V gene lost 7 bases and the J gene lost 0 bases, with 12 bases spanning the gap. The CDR3 region is CASTPRETNYGYTF. The CDR3 nucleotides are TGTGCCAGCACCCCCAGGGAGACTAACTATGGCTACACCTTC.

The chain links TRBV24-1 to TRBJ2-3; 8 bases are a match to TRBD1. The CDR3 length is 14 residues. The trim removed 4 bases at V and 1 base at J, leaving 0 bases unmatched. The germline CDR1 and CDR2 sequences are KGHDR and SFDVKD. CDR3 loop: CATSETGGTDTQYF. The CDR3, as DNA: TGTGCCACCAGTGAGACAGGGGGCACAGATACGCAGTATTTT.

This chain links TRBV25-1 with TRBJ1-2, with D maybe TRBD1 (6 bases). Germline V gene data show CDR1 as MGHDK and CDR2 as SYGVNS. Trimming removed 6 bases at V and 2 bases at J, with 13 bases between. This CDR3 spans 14 amino acids. The CDR3: CASSVQGFNYGYTF. In nucleotides, the CDR3 is TGTGCCAGCAGCGTACAGGGTTTCAACTATGGCTACACCTTC.

The chain couples TRBV28 to TRBJ2-5; D not resolved. V was clipped by 2 bases and J by 4 bases, with 5 bases between them. The CDR3 length is 12 residues. Per germline, CDR1 MDHEN and CDR2 SYDVKM. The CDR3 spells CASSLNRETQYF. The CDR3 nucleotides read TGTGCCAGCAGTTTAAACAGAGAGACCCAGTACTTC.

The chain couples TRBV29-1 to TRBJ1-1; 8 nucleotides match TRBD1. Germline assignment: CDR1 SQVTM and CDR2 ANQGSEA. Trimming cost V 4 bases and J 1 base; bases outside gene matches: 8. The CDR3 runs 15 residues. The CDR3 here is CSVVKTGTGNTEAFF. As DNA, the CDR3 is TGCAGCGTTGTAAAGACCGGGACAGGGAACACTGAAGCTTTCTTT. Full variable domain (outside the CDR3, taken from reference TRBV29-1 and TRBJ1-1): SAVISQKPSRDICQRGTSLTIQCQVDSQVTMMFWYRQQPGQSLTLIATANQGSEATYESGFVIDKFPISRPNLTFSTLTVSNMSPEDSSIYLCSVVKTGTGNTEAFFGQGTRLTVV.

The chain couples TRBV7-2 to TRBJ2-2; D is tentatively TRBD1 or TRBD2 (5 bases each). The germline CDR1 and CDR2 sequences are SGHTA and FQGNSA. Trimming shortened V by 5 bases and J by 5 bases, and 15 bases separated the two germline ends. The CDR3 totals 15 residues. The CDR3 DNA reads TGTGCCAGCAGCGCTCGGGACGGATCAACCGGGGAGCTGTTTTTT. Translating gives CASSARDGSTGELFF.

The chain has TRBV27 and TRBJ1-1; D remains ambiguous. The CDR3 loop spans 15 amino acids. V lost 0 bases and J 5 bases, leaving 13 bases between the germline ends. Germline-derived CDR1 and CDR2 are MNHEY and SMNVEV (reference sequence). CDR3 loop: CASSLSVLGETEAFF. CDR3 in DNA: TGTGCCAGCAGTTTATCTGTTCTTGGGGAGACTGAAGCTTTCTTT.

The chain joins TRBV20-1 to TRBJ2-1; 13 positions match TRBD2. This CDR3 is 16 amino acids long. Per the germline V gene, CDR1 is DFQATT and CDR2 is SNEGSKA (reference sequence). J was trimmed by 5 bases and V by 0 bases; bases with no gene match: 4. The CDR3 nucleotides are TGCAGTGCTAGAGATAGACTAGCGGGAGGTAACAATGAGCAGTTCTTC. It specifies CSARDRLAGGNNEQFF.

The chain links TRBV4-3 to TRBJ1-1, with D maybe TRBD1 (6 bases). V was clipped by 0 bases and J by 1 base, with 21 bases between them. Germline V gene data show CDR1 as LGHNA and CDR2 as YSLEER. This CDR3 has 19 amino acids. CDR3 sequence reads: CASSQDGGPYGAENTEAFF. CDR3 coding DNA: TGCGCCAGCAGCCAAGATGGGGGGCCCTATGGGGCTGAGAACACTGAAGCTTTCTTT.

The chain links TRBV20-1 to TRBJ1-2; tentatively, D is TRBD1 (6 bases). CDR3 length: 16 residues. The V end lost 0 bases, the J end lost 0 bases, and 14 bases lay between the germline ends. Germline CDR1 and CDR2: DFQATT and SNEGSKA (reference sequence). The CDR3 reads CSARDIIGGANYGYTF. In nucleotides, the CDR3 is TGCAGTGCTAGAGATATCATAGGGGGAGCTAACTATGGCTACACCTTC.

This clonotype was seen a few times. The chain carries TRBV10-3 and TRBJ2-5, with TRBD1 matching over 9 bases. CDR3 size: 14 residues. V gave up 5 bases and J gave up 5 bases; unmatched junction bases: 6. Germline lookup yields CDR1 ENHRY and CDR2 SYGVKD. CDR3 loop: CAISSRTGEETQYF. Here the CDR3 DNA reads TGTGCCATCAGTTCCAGGACAGGGGAGGAGACCCAGTACTTC.